A single sample gave rise to the 15 T cell receptor beta chains below, sequenced in a study of regulatory T cells in long-lasting Graves disease. Researchers made TCR beta libraries by using iRepertoire HTBI primers and running Arm-PCR on CDR3 regions. TCRdb fed the multiplex PCR reads into MiXCR, producing one record per CDR3 protein. The data contain around 500,000 distinct CDR3 sequences, around 11% of them singletons. Time point of the sample: newly diagnosed GD, antithyroid drugs for less than 3 months. RNA extracted from PBMCs served as the sequencing template. A further study also used this sample, focusing on T cells in Graves' hyperthyroidism and ophthalmopathy.

Source: peripheral blood mononuclear cells (PBMCs), taken at new diagnosis, from a patient treated with antithyroid drugs. The receptors stem from a woman aged 25 to 39 with Graves disease.

This clonotype was observed many times. The chain combines TRBV7-2 with TRBJ1-1, with 7 bases aligning to TRBD1. Germline CDR1 SGHTA, CDR2 FQGNSA. V shed 1 base, J shed 2 bases, and the junction held 7 bases outside the gene matches. This CDR3 has 16 amino acids. CDR3: CASSLVLGQANTEAFF. DNA for the CDR3: TGTGCCAGCAGCTTAGTCCTAGGACAGGCCAACACTGAAGCTTTCTTT.

The table lists this clonotype with many counts. This chain connects TRBV2 to TRBJ2-7, with D possibly matching TRBD1 (7 bases). CDR3 length equals 13 residues. Germline V lookup: CDR1 SNHLY, CDR2 FYNNEI. Trimming removed 9 bases from V and 3 bases from J, with 15 bases in between. This CDR3 is CARGQGGFYEQYF. CDR3 nucleotides: TGTGCCAGGGGGCAGGGGGGATTCTACGAGCAGTACTTC.

The chain couples TRBV4-2 to TRBJ1-6, with D unresolved. Trimming took off 4 bases at V and 6 bases at J, with 10 bases between the two ends. CDR3 length: 14 residues. Germline CDR1 and CDR2: LGHNA and YNFKEQ. The CDR3 DNA reads as TGTGCCAGCAGCCTCCCAGTAGTTAATTCACCCCTCCACTTT. Translation: CASSLPVVNSPLHF.

This clonotype was recorded at least ten times. This chain uses TRBV19 with TRBJ2-7; perhaps D is TRBD1 or TRBD2 (5 bases each). CDR3 length: 13 amino acids. Trimming removed 3 bases from V and 0 bases from J, with 6 bases in between. Germline V gene data show CDR1 as LNHDA and CDR2 as SQIVND (reference sequence). The chain's CDR3 is CASSIGGSYEQYF. CDR3 DNA sequence: TGTGCCAGTAGTATTGGGGGCTCCTACGAGCAGTACTTC. Together with reference TRBV19 and TRBJ2-7, the CDR3 gives the full variable domain: DGGITQSPKYLFRKEGQNVTLSCEQNLNHDAMYWYRQDPGQGLRLIYYSQIVNDFQKGDIAEGYSVSREKKESFPLTVTSAQKNPTAFYLCASSIGGSYEQYFGPGTRLTVT.

This clonotype appeared many times. The CDR3 DNA is TGTGCCAGCAGTGAAGGGACAGGGAGGAGGGAGGCTTTCTTT. This translates into CASSEGTGRREAFF. The rearrangement uses TRBV6-1 and TRBJ1-1; 8 bases fit TRBD1. Trimming at V came to 1 base and at J to 11 bases, leaving 9 bases not matched to a gene. The CDR3 spans 14 residues. CDR1 and CDR2 (germline): MNHNS, SASEGT.

The table lists this clonotype with many counts. The chain has TRBV5-6 and TRBJ2-1, with D perhaps matching TRBD1 or TRBD2 (5 bases each). Germline CDR1 SGHDT, CDR2 YYEEEE. The length of the CDR3 is 15 residues. Between the trimmed V and J ends, which lost 4 bases and 7 bases, there was a span of 18 bases. The DNA for the CDR3 is TGTGCCAGCAGCGATGGGACCGGGATGGGAAATGAGCAGTTCTTC. Translation gives CASSDGTGMGNEQFF. The entire variable domain, with the rest obtained from reference TRBV5-6 and TRBJ2-1, is as follows: DAGVTQSPTHLIKTRGQQVTLRCSPKSGHDTVSWYQQALGQGPQFIFQYYEEEERQRGNFPDRFSGHQFPNYSSELNVNALLLGDSALYLCASSDGTGMGNEQFFGPGTRLTVL.

This clonotype was found many times. The chain couples TRBV6-1 to TRBJ1-5; no clear D. V lost 6 bases and J 3 bases, leaving 12 bases between the germline ends. The CDR3 spans 14 residues. Germline values: CDR1 MNHNS, CDR2 SASEGT. The CDR3 sequence is CASSFQEPNQPQHF. CDR3 bases: TGTGCCAGCAGCTTTCAGGAACCCAATCAGCCCCAGCATTTT.

The rearrangement joins TRBV28 to TRBJ1-1; TRBD1 is a possible D gene (5 bases). V was pared by 6 bases and J by 7 bases, with 21 bases between. CDR1 and CDR2 (germline): MDHEN, SYDVKM. CDR3 length: 15 residues. The CDR3 bases are TGTGCCAGCAGCAGCTTCGGGGCTACTATAGGTGAAGCTTTCTTT. This codes for CASSSFGATIGEAFF.

This clonotype has ten or more counts. The V gene is TRBV11-3, the J gene TRBJ2-3; D uncertain. CDR3 length: 13 residues. The ends were cut back, 6 bases at V and 0 bases at J, with 7 bases in the middle. Germline V gene sequence: CDR1 SGHNT, CDR2 YENEEA. Here the CDR3 DNA reads TGTGCCAGCAGTTTTCCCAGCACAGATACGCAGTATTTT. This codes for CASSFPSTDTQYF.

This clonotype was detected many times. CDR3 coding DNA: TGCAGTGCCTACGGGGCTAGCGGGAGGAGCACAGATACGCAGTATTTT. Its translation: CSAYGASGRSTDTQYF. The V call is TRBV20-1, the J call TRBJ2-3; the match to TRBD2 covers 11 bases. V shed 6 bases, J shed 0 bases, and the junction held 8 bases outside the gene matches. Germline V gives CDR1 DFQATT, CDR2 SNEGSKA (reference sequence). The CDR3 extends over 16 amino acids.

A note on this clonotype: A read error is likely, as this CDR3 ends without the conserved phenylalanine or tryptophan. This chain joins TRBV6-1 and TRBJ2-7; 13 bases are a match to TRBD2. Trimming took 7 bases from V and 4 from J; bases not matched to a gene: 16. There are 18 residues in the CDR3. CDR1 and CDR2 from the germline V gene are MNHNS and SASEGT. CDR3 in amino acids: CASKRTSGSVNTGYEQYS. CDR3 nucleotide sequence: TGTGCCAGCAAGAGGACTAGCGGGAGCGTCAACACAGGGTACGAGCAGTACTCC.

Turning to this clonotype: A much larger clone differs by one base, so this may be a read error. The chain couples TRBV19 to TRBJ2-6, with D unclear. This CDR3 spans 16 amino acids. Germline V lookup: CDR1 LNHDA, CDR2 SQIVND (reference sequence). The CDR3 nucleotides read TGTGCCAGTAGTTGGTGGCGTTACTCTAGGGCCAACGTCCTGACTTTC. It translates to CASSWWRYSRANVLTF.

This clonotype was seen a handful of times. This rearrangement joins TRBV19 to TRBJ1-4, with TRBD1 identical over 9 bases. Germline V gene data show CDR1 as LNHDA and CDR2 as SQIVND (reference sequence). Unmatched junction bases numbered 8, after V lost 4 bases and J lost 8 bases. CDR3 size: 15 residues. CDR3 region: CASSTLQGAEEKLFF. The CDR3 DNA follows: TGTGCCAGTAGTACCTTACAGGGGGCGGAAGAAAAACTGTTTTTT.

The sample holds a few counts of this clonotype. J is TRBJ2-1 and V is TRBV29-1, with 10 bases matching TRBD2. The CDR3 has 14 amino acids. Trimming cost V 1 base and J 9 bases; bases outside gene matches: 6. Germline CDR1 reads SQVTM; CDR2 reads ANQGSEA. The CDR3 region is CSVEASGSQIEQFF. CDR3 nucleotide sequence: TGCAGCGTTGAAGCTAGCGGGAGCCAGATTGAGCAGTTCTTC.

This clonotype was recorded at least ten times. The chain has TRBV11-2 and TRBJ1-2; D is possibly TRBD1 (5 bases). The CDR3 totals 15 residues. Germline values: CDR1 SGHAT, CDR2 FQNNGV. Trimming left V 3 bases short and J 4 bases short, with 15 bases between. As DNA, the CDR3 is TGTGCCAGCAGCTTGACAGACGCCCTCGGCTATGGCTACACCTTC. Protein sequence: CASSLTDALGYGYTF.